These 21 T cell receptor beta chains were all obtained from the same sample, sequenced in a study of blood T cell repertoires in COVID-19. Clones were read by immunoSEQ multiplex PCR, and TCRdb kept only the in-frame ones, dropping some. The table lists tens of thousands of clones, roughly 85% of them singletons. Sequencing used peripheral blood. The receptors derive from a man in his fifties with acute or convalescent COVID-19.

V is TRBV3-1 (or the pseudogene TRBV3-2) and J is TRBJ2-3; 9 bases align to TRBD2. The V gene's germline CDR1 is LGHDT and CDR2 YNNKEL (reference sequence). The CDR3 contains 16 residues. V shed 0 bases, J shed 1 base, and the junction held 2 bases outside the gene matches. For the CDR3, the DNA is TGTGCCAGCAGCCAAGAAAAGCGGGGGGGCACAGATACGCAGTATTTT. Its protein product is CASSQEKRGGTDTQYF.

The CDR3 sequence is CASTGQLNQPQHF. The DNA of the CDR3 is TGTGCCAGCACTGGACAGCTCAATCAGCCCCAGCATTTT. J is TRBJ1-5 and V is TRBV12-3 or TRBV12-4; possible D gene TRBD1, 6 bases. Trimming took 7 bases from V and 3 from J, leaving 10 bases between them. The CDR3 spans 13 residues.

The chain couples TRBV6-6 to TRBJ1-5; 10 positions agree with TRBD1. Germline values: CDR1 MNHNY, CDR2 SVGAGI (reference sequence). CDR3 length: 15 amino acids. The V gene end was trimmed by 6 bases and the J gene end by 5 bases; junction bases not matched to a gene: 7. DNA of the CDR3: TGTGCCAGCAGAGACGGACAGGGGGACCATCAGCCCCAGCATTTT. This encodes CASRDGQGDHQPQHF.

V is TRBV4-1 and J is TRBJ2-7; perhaps TRBD1 as D (5 bases). There are 14 residues in the CDR3. Germline V gives CDR1 MGHRA, CDR2 YSYEKL. V was shortened by 0 bases and J by 7 bases, with 13 bases between the two germline ends. The CDR3 sequence: CASSQDNSGREQYF. The CDR3 nucleotides read TGCGCCAGCAGCCAAGATAATTCAGGGCGTGAGCAGTACTTC.

The chain has TRBV7-2 and TRBJ1-4; D remains ambiguous. The V gene's germline CDR1 is SGHTA and CDR2 FQGNSA. The CDR3 is 12 residues long. V was shortened by 7 bases and J by 10 bases, with 13 bases between the two germline ends. DNA of the CDR3: TGTGCCAGCATCCCCTTATTAGCAAAACTGTTTTTT. Protein sequence: CASIPLLAKLFF.

This rearrangement joins TRBV6-5 to TRBJ2-7, with D maybe TRBD1 (6 bases). Trimming pared 8 bases from V and 3 bases from J, leaving 17 bases between. This CDR3 has 14 amino acids. CDR1 is MNHEY and CDR2 is SVGAGI in the germline V gene. CDR3 sequence: CASSPSGRGYEQYF. CDR3 nucleotide sequence: TGTGCCAGCTCCCCCTCCGGCAGGGGCTACGAGCAGTACTTC.

The rearrangement links TRBV21-1 to TRBJ2-5; TRBD1, the table's D call, was not compared with the DNA. TRBV21-1 is labeled a pseudogene. The CDR3 sequence is 17 residues long. CDR3 in amino acids: CASSTHRTTPVQETQYF. DNA for the CDR3: TGTGCCAGCAGCACCCACAGGACAACGCCCGTCCAAGAGACCCAGTACTTC.

The chain joins TRBV7-8 to TRBJ2-3, with 7 positions matching TRBD2. The CDR3 loop spans 17 amino acids. V lost 0 bases to trimming and J lost 6 bases; unmatched junction nucleotides: 12. Looked up from germline, CDR1 is SGHVS and CDR2 is FQNEAQ. In DNA, the CDR3 is TGTGCCAGCAGCTTAGCGTTGGGGGGAGGGCCTGGTGATACGCAGTATTTT. Translation gives CASSLALGGGPGDTQYF.

This chain joins TRBV19 and TRBJ1-1; 7 nucleotides line up with TRBD1. The CDR3 is made up of 16 amino acids. The germline V gene encodes CDR1 LNHDA and CDR2 SQIVND (reference sequence). Losses at the gene ends were 1 base for V and 0 bases for J; bases not matched to a gene: 5. The CDR3 region is CASSIGRGGLNTEAFF. The CDR3 DNA follows: TGTGCCAGTAGTATAGGGCGAGGGGGCTTGAACACTGAAGCTTTCTTT.

The rearrangement joins TRBV30 to TRBJ2-7; the D gene is possibly TRBD1 (5 bases). V was clipped by 0 bases and J by 3 bases, with 9 bases between them. This CDR3 region has 13 residues. Germline CDR1 GTSNPN, CDR2 SVGIG (reference sequence). CDR3 DNA sequence: TGTGCCTGGAGTGTAGGACACCGCTACGAGCAGTACTTC. This translates into CAWSVGHRYEQYF.

This clone came up once. The V and J genes are TRBV6-5 and TRBJ2-7, with 10 positions matching TRBD2. CDR1 and CDR2 from the germline V gene are MNHEY and SVGAGI. The length of the CDR3 is 14 residues. V trimming: 4 bases; J trimming: 4 bases; junction bases outside the gene matches: 4. The CDR3: CASSLTSGAYEQYF. The CDR3 DNA reads as TGTGCCAGCAGTTTAACTAGCGGGGCTTACGAGCAGTACTTC.

V is TRBV24-1 and J is TRBJ2-5, with a possible D match to TRBD2 (5 bases). The V end lost 4 bases, the J end lost 5 bases, and 16 bases lay between the germline ends. Germline V CDR1 and CDR2: KGHDR, SFDVKD. This CDR3 is built from 15 residues. In nucleotides, the CDR3 is TGTGCCACCAGTGAGACCGGGGATCAAGGGGAGACCCAGTACTTC. This sequence encodes CATSETGDQGETQYF.

V is TRBV7-9 and J is TRBJ2-4, with TRBD2 as a possible D gene (5 bases). This CDR3 has 13 amino acids. The V end was cut by 2 bases, the J end by 7 bases, with 9 bases between. Germline V lookup: CDR1 SEHNR, CDR2 FQNEAQ (reference sequence). The CDR3 loop reads CASSLFGENIQYF. CDR3 DNA: TGTGCCAGCAGCTTATTTGGGGAGAACATTCAGTACTTC.

This sequence joins TRBV29-1 and TRBJ2-7, with 11 bases lining up with TRBD1. CDR1 and CDR2 from the germline V gene are SQVTM and ANQGSEA. The CDR3 runs 13 residues. Trimming took 7 bases from V and 5 from J; bases not matched to a gene: 7. The CDR3 DNA sequence: TGCAGCGCCTCTGGGGACAGGGGGGACGAGCAGTACTTC. Protein: CSASGDRGDEQYF.

V usage is TRBV27 and J usage is TRBJ2-1, with a possible D match to TRBD1 (6 bases). Germline CDR1 reads MNHEY; CDR2 reads SMNVEV (reference sequence). CDR3 length: 16 amino acids. Trimming left V 8 bases short and J 0 bases short, with 17 bases between. Here the CDR3 DNA reads TGTGCCAGCTCCTGGGGGCGCGGTTCCTCCTACAATGAGCAGTTCTTC. As protein: CASSWGRGSSYNEQFF.

The chain has TRBV28 and TRBJ1-5, with 8 bases matching TRBD1. The CDR3 spans 16 residues. V lost 4 bases, J lost 1 base, and 6 bases stayed unmatched. Per the germline V gene, CDR1 is MDHEN and CDR2 is SYDVKM. CDR3: CASSSPGQGSNQPQHF. CDR3 coding DNA: TGTGCCAGCAGTTCACCCGGACAGGGAAGCAATCAGCCCCAGCATTTT.

This chain joins TRBV7-9 and TRBJ2-3; the D gene is possibly TRBD1 (5 bases). CDR1 is SEHNR, CDR2 FQNEAQ, per germline (reference sequence). This CDR3 is 14 amino acids long. The germline V and J ends were trimmed by 1 base and 6 bases, with 11 bases remaining between them. The CDR3 coding sequence is TGTGCCAGCAGCTTAGGTGGTAGGGGTGATACGCAGTATTTT. This codes for CASSLGGRGDTQYF. Full variable domain (outside the CDR3, taken from reference TRBV7-9 and TRBJ2-3): DTGVSQNPRHKITKRGQNVTFRCDPISEHNRLYWYRQTLGQGPEFLTYFQNEAQLEKSRLLSDRFSAERPKGSFSTLEIQRTEQGDSAMYLCASSLGGRGDTQYFGPGTRLTVL.

This chain connects TRBV15 to TRBJ1-5; TRBD1 matches at 7 bases. The V gene's germline CDR1 is LNHNV and CDR2 YYDKDF (reference sequence). This CDR3 is 16 amino acids long. Trimming took 1 base from V and 3 from J; bases not matched to a gene: 6. The CDR3 bases are TGTGCCACCAGCAGAGGAACCGGGACAGTCAATCAGCCCCAGCATTTT. Translating gives CATSRGTGTVNQPQHF.

This clone was detected only once. The genes are TRBV28 and TRBJ1-2; D ambiguous. V lost 4 bases, J lost 3 bases, and 9 bases lay in between. The V gene's germline CDR1 is MDHEN and CDR2 SYDVKM. The CDR3 consists of 13 residues. CDR3 amino acids: CASSWQEDYGYTF. CDR3 nucleotides: TGTGCCAGCAGTTGGCAGGAGGACTATGGCTACACCTTC.

The rearrangement uses TRBV18 and TRBJ1-4; D unresolved. The V gene lost 8 bases and the J gene lost 6 bases, with 16 bases spanning the gap. Germline V lookup: CDR1 KGHSH, CDR2 LQKENI. The CDR3 runs to 14 residues. The CDR3 DNA is TGTGCCAGCCGGACCGCACCACTAGATGAAAAACTGTTTTTT. This encodes CASRTAPLDEKLFF.

The chain recombines TRBV19 with TRBJ1-6, with 8 positions matching TRBD1. The CDR3 is 14 residues long. Losses at the gene ends were 5 bases for V and 10 bases for J; bases not matched to a gene: 7. CDR1 is LNHDA and CDR2 is SQIVND in the germline V gene (reference sequence). CDR3 loop: CASSDGQGSSPLHF. The DNA of the CDR3 is TGTGCCAGTAGTGACGGACAGGGTTCCTCACCCCTCCACTTT.